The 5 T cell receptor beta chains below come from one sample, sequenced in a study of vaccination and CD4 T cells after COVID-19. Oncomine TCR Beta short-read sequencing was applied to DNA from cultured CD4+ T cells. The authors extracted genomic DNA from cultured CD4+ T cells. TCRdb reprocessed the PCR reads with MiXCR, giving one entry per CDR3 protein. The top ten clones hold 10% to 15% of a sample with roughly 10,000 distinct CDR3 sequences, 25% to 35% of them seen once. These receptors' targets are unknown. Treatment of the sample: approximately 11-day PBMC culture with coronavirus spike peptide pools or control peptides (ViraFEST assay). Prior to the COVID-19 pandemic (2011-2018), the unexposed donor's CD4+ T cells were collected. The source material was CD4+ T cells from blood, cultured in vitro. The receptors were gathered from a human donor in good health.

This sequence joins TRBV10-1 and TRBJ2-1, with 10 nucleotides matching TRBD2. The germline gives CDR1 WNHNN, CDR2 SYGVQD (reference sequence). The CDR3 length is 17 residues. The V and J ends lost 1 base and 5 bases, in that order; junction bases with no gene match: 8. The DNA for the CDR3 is TGCGCCAGCAGTGAGTATCTAGCGGGAGAATTTCACAATGAGCAGTTCTTC. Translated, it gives CASSEYLAGEFHNEQFF.

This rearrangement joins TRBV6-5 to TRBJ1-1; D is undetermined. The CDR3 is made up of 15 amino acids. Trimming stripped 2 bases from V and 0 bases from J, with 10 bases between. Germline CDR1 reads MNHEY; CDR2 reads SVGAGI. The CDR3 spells CASSYNRRVNTEAFF. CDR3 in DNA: TGTGCCAGCAGTTACAACAGAAGAGTGAACACTGAAGCTTTCTTT.

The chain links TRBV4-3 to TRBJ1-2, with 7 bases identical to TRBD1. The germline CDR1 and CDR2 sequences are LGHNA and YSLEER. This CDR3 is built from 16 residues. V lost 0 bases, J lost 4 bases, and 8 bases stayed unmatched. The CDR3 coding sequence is TGCGCCAGCAGCCAAGAGGTGGCAGGGGGTTTCTATGGCTACACCTTC. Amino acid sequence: CASSQEVAGGFYGYTF.

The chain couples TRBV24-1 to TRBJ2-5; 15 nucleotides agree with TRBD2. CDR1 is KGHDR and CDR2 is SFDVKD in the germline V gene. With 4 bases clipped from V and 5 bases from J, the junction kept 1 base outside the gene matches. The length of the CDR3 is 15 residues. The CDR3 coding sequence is TGTGCCACCAGTGAAGGACTAGCGGGAGGGGAGACCCAGTACTTC. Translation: CATSEGLAGGETQYF.

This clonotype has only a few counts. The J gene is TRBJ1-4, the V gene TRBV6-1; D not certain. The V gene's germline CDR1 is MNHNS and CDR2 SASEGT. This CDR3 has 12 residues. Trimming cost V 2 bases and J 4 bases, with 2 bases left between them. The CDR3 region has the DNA TGTGCCAGCAGTGAACTTAATGAAAAACTGTTTTTT. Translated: CASSELNEKLFF.